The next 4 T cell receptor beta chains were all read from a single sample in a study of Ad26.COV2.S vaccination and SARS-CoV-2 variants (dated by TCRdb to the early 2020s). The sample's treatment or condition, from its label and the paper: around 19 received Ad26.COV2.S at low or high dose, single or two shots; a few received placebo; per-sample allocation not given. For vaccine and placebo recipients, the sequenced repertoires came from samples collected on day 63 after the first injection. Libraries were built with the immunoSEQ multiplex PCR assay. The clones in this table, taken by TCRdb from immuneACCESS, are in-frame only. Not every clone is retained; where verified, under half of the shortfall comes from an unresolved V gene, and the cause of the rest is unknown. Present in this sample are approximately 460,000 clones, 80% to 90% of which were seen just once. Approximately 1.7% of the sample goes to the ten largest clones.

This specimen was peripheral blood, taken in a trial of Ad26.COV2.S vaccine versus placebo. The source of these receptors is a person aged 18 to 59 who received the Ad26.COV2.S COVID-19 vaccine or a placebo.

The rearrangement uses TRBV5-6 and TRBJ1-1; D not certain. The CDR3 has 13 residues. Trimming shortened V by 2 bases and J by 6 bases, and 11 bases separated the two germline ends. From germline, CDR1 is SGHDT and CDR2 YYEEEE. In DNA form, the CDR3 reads TGTGCCAGCAGCTTTGGGAGGGAGCCTGAAGCTTTCTTT. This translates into CASSFGREPEAFF.

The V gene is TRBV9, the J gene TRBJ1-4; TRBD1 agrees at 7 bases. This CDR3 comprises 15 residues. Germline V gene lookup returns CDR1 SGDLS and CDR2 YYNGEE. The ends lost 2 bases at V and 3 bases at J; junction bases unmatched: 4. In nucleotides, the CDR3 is TGTGCCAGCAGCGTTGGGACAGTCGCTAATGAAAAACTGTTTTTT. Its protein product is CASSVGTVANEKLFF.

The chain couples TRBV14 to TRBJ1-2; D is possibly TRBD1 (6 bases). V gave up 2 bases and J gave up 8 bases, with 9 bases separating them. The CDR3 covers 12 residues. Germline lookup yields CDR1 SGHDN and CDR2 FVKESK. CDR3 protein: CASSQQGTGYTF. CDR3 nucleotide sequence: TGTGCCAGCAGCCAACAGGGGACGGGCTACACCTTC.

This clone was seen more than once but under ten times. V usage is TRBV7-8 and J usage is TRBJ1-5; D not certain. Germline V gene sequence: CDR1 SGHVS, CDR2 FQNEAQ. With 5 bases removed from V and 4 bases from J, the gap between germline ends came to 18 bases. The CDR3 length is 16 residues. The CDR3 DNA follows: TGTGCCAGCAGCAAATCTTCTGTCATCCTAAATCAGCCCCAGCATTTT. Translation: CASSKSSVILNQPQHF. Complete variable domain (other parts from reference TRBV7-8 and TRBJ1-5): GAGVSQSPRYKVAKRGQDVALRCDPISGHVSLFWYQQALGQGPEFLTYFQNEAQLDKSGLPSDRFFAERPEGSVSTLKIQRTQQEDSAVYLCASSKSSVILNQPQHFGDGTRLSIL.